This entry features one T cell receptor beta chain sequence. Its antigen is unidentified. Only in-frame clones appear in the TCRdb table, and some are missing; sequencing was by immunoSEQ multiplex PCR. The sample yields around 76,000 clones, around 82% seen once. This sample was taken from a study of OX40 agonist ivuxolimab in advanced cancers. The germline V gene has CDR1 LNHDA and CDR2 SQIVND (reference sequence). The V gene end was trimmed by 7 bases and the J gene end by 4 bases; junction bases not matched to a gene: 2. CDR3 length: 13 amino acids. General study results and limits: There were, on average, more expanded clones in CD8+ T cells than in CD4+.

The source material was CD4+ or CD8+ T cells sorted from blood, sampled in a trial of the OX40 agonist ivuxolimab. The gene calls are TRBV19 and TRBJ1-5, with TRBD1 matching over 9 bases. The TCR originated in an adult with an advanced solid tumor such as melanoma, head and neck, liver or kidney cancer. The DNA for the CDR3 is TGTGCCAGTACCGGGACAGGGAATCAGCCCCAGCATTTT. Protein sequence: CASTGTGNQPQHF. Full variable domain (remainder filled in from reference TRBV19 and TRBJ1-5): DGGITQSPKYLFRKEGQNVTLSCEQNLNHDAMYWYRQDPGQGLRLIYYSQIVNDFQKGDIAEGYSVSREKKESFPLTVTSAQKNPTAFYLCASTGTGNQPQHFGDGTRLSIL.